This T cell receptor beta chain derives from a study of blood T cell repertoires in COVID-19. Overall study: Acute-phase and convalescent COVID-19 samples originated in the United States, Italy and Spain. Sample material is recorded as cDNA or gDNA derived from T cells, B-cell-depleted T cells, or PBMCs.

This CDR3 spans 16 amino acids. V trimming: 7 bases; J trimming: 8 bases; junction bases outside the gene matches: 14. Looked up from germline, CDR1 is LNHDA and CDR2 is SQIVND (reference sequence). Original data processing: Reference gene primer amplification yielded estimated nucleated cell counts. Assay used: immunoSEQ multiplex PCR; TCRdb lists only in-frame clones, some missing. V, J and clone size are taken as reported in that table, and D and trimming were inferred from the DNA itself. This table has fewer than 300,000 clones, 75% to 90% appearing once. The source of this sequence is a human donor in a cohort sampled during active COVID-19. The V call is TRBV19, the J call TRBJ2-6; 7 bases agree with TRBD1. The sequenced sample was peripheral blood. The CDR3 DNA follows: TGTGCCAGTAACAAAAGGTCGCAGGGGGAGTCCAACGTCCTGACTTTC. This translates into CASNKRSQGESNVLTF.